The following is a T cell receptor beta chain sequence with its context. Its cognate antigen is unknown. MiXCR, run by TCRdb on the 5' RACE reads, gives a single entry per CDR3 protein. This sample has 450,000 to 650,000 distinct CDR3 sequences, with roughly 9.5% found just once. The sample comes from a study of identical twins. Points from the study as a whole: With abundant cord blood beta clonotypes, insertions were fewer; memory repertoires showed no such pattern. When twins shared out-of-frame alpha sequences, those sequences had excess low generation probability. Weaker excess twin sharing was observed in beta out-of-frame sequences.

All donors were healthy, and all were Caucasian. Germline CDR1 reads MNHEY; CDR2 reads SVGAGI. The CDR3 loop spans 14 amino acids. J gave up 7 bases and V 4 bases, and 7 bases lay outside the gene matches. The data also belong to a second study, concerning yellow fever vaccine responses in identical twins.

This chain links TRBV6-5 with TRBJ2-7; 10 bases are a match to TRBD1. This receptor was obtained from a woman between 18 and 29 years old in good health. Sequenced material: PBMCs. CDR3 DNA sequence: TGTGCCAGCAGTTGGGGCGGGACAGGGGTTGAGCAGTACTTC. Residues: CASSWGGTGVEQYF.